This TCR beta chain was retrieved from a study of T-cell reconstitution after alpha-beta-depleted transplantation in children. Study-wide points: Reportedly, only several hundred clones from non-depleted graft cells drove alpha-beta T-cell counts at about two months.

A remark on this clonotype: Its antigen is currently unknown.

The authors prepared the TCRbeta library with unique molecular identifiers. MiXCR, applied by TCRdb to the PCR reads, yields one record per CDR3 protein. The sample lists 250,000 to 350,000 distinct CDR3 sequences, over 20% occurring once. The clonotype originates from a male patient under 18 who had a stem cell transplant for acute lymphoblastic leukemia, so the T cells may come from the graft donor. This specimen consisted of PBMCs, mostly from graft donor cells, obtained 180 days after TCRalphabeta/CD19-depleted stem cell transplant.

In DNA form, the CDR3 reads TGTGCCAGCTCCGGGTCAGGCTCCAATCAGCCCCAGCATTTT. This gives the protein CASSGSGSNQPQHF. V usage is TRBV24-1 and J usage is TRBJ1-5; D not resolved. Germline V CDR1 and CDR2: KGHDR, SFDVKD. Trimming removed 11 bases at V and 3 bases at J, with 16 bases between. The CDR3 covers 14 residues.